This T cell receptor (beta chain) was recorded in a study of OX40 agonist ivuxolimab in advanced cancers. Turning to the study itself: Dosing consisted of intravenous ivuxolimab at 0.01 to 10 mg/kg every 2 weeks. Regarding the study as a whole: Researchers did not establish what antigens the expanded peripheral T cells target.

Blood was sampled at baseline, cycle 4 day 1, and cycle 7 day 1. Profiling relied on immunoSEQ multiplex PCR, and the TCRdb table lists in-frame clones only, not all of them. The sample yields about 54,000 clones, just over 90% seen once. This CDR3 has 15 amino acids. The germline gives CDR1 SNHLY, CDR2 FYNNEI. Trimming cost V 2 bases and J 2 bases, with 13 bases left between them. Comments on this clone: The antigen remains unidentified.

The source material was CD4+ or CD8+ T cells sorted from blood, sampled in a trial of the OX40 agonist ivuxolimab. This sequence originates from an adult with an advanced solid tumor such as melanoma, head and neck, liver or kidney cancer. The chain links TRBV2 to TRBJ2-7; D possibly uses TRBD1 or TRBD2 (6 bases each). The CDR3 sequence is CASSERWGAAYEQYF. The DNA of the CDR3 is TGTGCCAGCAGTGAAAGATGGGGGGCCGCCTACGAGCAGTACTTC.